The clone carrying this T cell receptor (beta chain) has a single count. Other DNA sequences in this sample translate to the same CDR3. This entry comes from a study of CD8+ T cells in alopecia areata. The CDR3 is made up of 13 amino acids. With 3 bases removed from V and 2 bases from J, the gap between germline ends came to 10 bases. CDR1 and CDR2 from the germline V gene are GTSNPN and SVGIG (reference sequence). In each case, RNA was isolated and then reverse transcribed into cDNA as the sequencing template. Produced via immunoSEQ multiplex PCR; TCRdb's table is partial and in-frame only. The sample has around 270,000 clones, 58% seen once. Regarding treatment: oral pan-JAK inhibitor, 5-10 mg twice daily.

Sequencing used CD4+ T cells sorted from blood, obtained at week 24, from a patient treated with tofacitinib. This sequence originates from a human donor with alopecia areata. The chain has TRBV30 and TRBJ1-2; possible D gene TRBD1, 6 bases. CDR3 sequence reads: CAWSPDSNYGYTF. In nucleotides, the CDR3 is TGTGCCTGGAGCCCGGACAGCAACTATGGCTACACCTTC.